One TCR beta chain is described in this entry. This table comes from immunoSEQ multiplex PCR, and its TCRdb copy is limited to in-frame clones, with some not included. The sample lists approximately 46,000 clones, around four fifths occurring once. This entry comes from a study of blood T cell repertoires in COVID-19. This CDR3 region has 14 residues. Germline CDR1 SGHTA, CDR2 FQGNSA. Trimming cost V 2 bases and J 3 bases; bases outside gene matches: 1. Material: peripheral blood. The chain couples TRBV7-2 to TRBJ2-7; TRBD1 agrees at 10 bases. The clonotype originates from a human donor in a cohort sampled during active COVID-19. The DNA of the CDR3 is TGTGCCAGCAGCTTAAGGACAGGGGGCTACGAGCAGTACTTC. It codes for CASSLRTGGYEQYF. Using reference TRBV7-2 and TRBJ2-7 for the parts outside the CDR3, the full variable domain is GAGVSQSPSNKVTEKGKDVELRCDPISGHTALYWYRQSLGQGLEFLIYFQGNSAPDKSGLPSDRFSAERTGGSVSTLTIQRTQQEDSAVYLCASSLRTGGYEQYFGPGTRLTVT.